The 30 T cell receptor beta chains below come from one sample, sequenced in a study of regulatory T cells in long-lasting Graves disease. The time point is: newly diagnosed GD, antithyroid drugs for less than 3 months. RNA isolated from PBMCs was used to make the TCR library. HTBI primers from iRepertoire and Arm-PCR of CDR3 regions yielded the TCR beta libraries. Via MiXCR, TCRdb re-called the multiplex PCR reads, giving one row per CDR3 protein. The repertoire consists of approximately 350,000 distinct CDR3 sequences, with 15% to 20% occurring once and the leading ten covering around 20%. This sample also belongs to another study, concerning T cells in Graves' hyperthyroidism and ophthalmopathy.

The specimen comprised peripheral blood mononuclear cells (PBMCs), sampled at new diagnosis, from a patient treated with antithyroid drugs. The receptors originated from a woman aged 18-29 years with Graves disease.

This clonotype occurred many times. The chain is built from TRBV11-1 and TRBJ1-2; a weak D match, TRBD1 (6 bases). This CDR3 has 15 residues. Trimming took off 5 bases at V and 1 base at J, with 14 bases between the two ends. CDR1 and CDR2 from the germline V gene are SGHAT and FQDESV (reference sequence). The CDR3 DNA reads TGTGCCAGCAGCCGAGCCCGGACAGATAACTATGGCTACACCTTC. Translation gives CASSRARTDNYGYTF.

The chain has TRBV12-3 or TRBV12-4 and TRBJ2-2; a weak D match, TRBD2 (6 bases). The CDR3 extends over 15 amino acids. V was trimmed by 5 bases and J by 3 bases, leaving 13 bases between them. The CDR3 region has the DNA TGTGCCAGCAGTGGAGGGCACGGAGACACCGGGGAGCTGTTTTTT. Translated: CASSGGHGDTGELFF.

This clonotype was counted only a few times. The chain couples TRBV15 to TRBJ1-2; a weak D match, TRBD1 (5 bases). The ends were cut back, 8 bases at V and 0 bases at J, with 13 bases in the middle. Per the germline V gene, CDR1 is LNHNV and CDR2 is YYDKDF (reference sequence). This CDR3 contains 14 residues. This CDR3 reads CATYRLVPNYGYTF. DNA of the CDR3: TGTGCCACCTACAGGCTGGTTCCTAACTATGGCTACACCTTC.

This clonotype was found many times. The chain carries TRBV6-5 and TRBJ1-2; D perhaps matches TRBD1 (6 bases). V was pared by 2 bases and J by 5 bases, with 15 bases between. The CDR3 has 15 amino acids. CDR1 MNHEY and CDR2 SVGAGI come from the germline V gene. The CDR3 DNA is TGTGCCAGCAGTTACGAGGCCACGCAGGGGTATGGCTACACCTTC. Translation: CASSYEATQGYGYTF.

About this clonotype itself: A much larger clone differs by one base, so this may be a read error. This rearrangement joins TRBV5-1 to TRBJ2-3, with TRBD2 matching over 7 bases. CDR3 length: 16 residues. Germline CDR1 reads SGHRS; CDR2 reads YFSETQ. With V trimmed by 5 bases and J by 4 bases, 13 bases remained unmatched. DNA for the CDR3: TGCGCCAGCAGGTTCGTCGGCGGGAGTGGAGCAGATACGCAGTATTTT. It codes for CASRFVGGSGADTQYF. The full variable domain, its missing parts supplied by reference TRBV5-1 and TRBJ2-3, is KAGVTQTPRYLIKTRGQQVTLSCSPISGHRSVSWYQQTPGQGLQFLFEYFSETQRNKGNFPGRFSGRQFSNSRSEMNVSTLELGDSALYLCASRFVGGSGADTQYFGPGTRLTVL.

This clonotype was observed many times. The chain couples TRBV6-1 to TRBJ2-7; no reliable D call. From germline, CDR1 is MNHNS and CDR2 SASEGT. The CDR3 runs to 12 residues. V shed 5 bases and J shed 6 bases, with 11 bases lying between them. DNA for the CDR3: TGTGCCAGCAGTCGACAATACCGCGAGCAGTACTTC. Translating gives CASSRQYREQYF.

The chain couples TRBV4-1 to TRBJ1-3; the D gene is possibly TRBD1 (5 bases). V was clipped by 2 bases and J by 1 base, with 6 bases between them. CDR1 and CDR2 (germline): MGHRA, YSYEKL. The CDR3 runs to 14 residues. The chain's CDR3 is CASSQQGSGNTIYF. The CDR3 coding sequence is TGCGCCAGCAGCCAACAGGGATCTGGAAACACCATATATTTT.

The sample holds a few counts of this clonotype. The chain links TRBV10-3 to TRBJ1-1, with TRBD1 identical over 11 bases. Germline V gene sequence: CDR1 ENHRY, CDR2 SYGVKD. After removal of 7 bases from V and 5 bases from J, the junction contained 9 bases not matched to a gene. This CDR3 is 15 amino acids long. In DNA form, the CDR3 reads TGTGCCATCACCCGGACAGGGGGCTATGAAACTGAAGCTTTCTTT. Protein product: CAITRTGGYETEAFF.

V and J are TRBV30 and TRBJ1-2, with TRBD1 matching 10 bases. The CDR3 length is 18 residues. Germline CDR1 GTSNPN, CDR2 SVGIG (reference sequence). With 0 bases clipped from V and 0 bases from J, the junction kept 10 bases outside the gene matches. CDR3 coding DNA: TGTGCCTGGAGTGTACGTTTGGGACAGGGGACTCCTAACTATGGCTACACCTTC. Amino acids: CAWSVRLGQGTPNYGYTF. The whole variable domain, remainder taken from reference TRBV30 and TRBJ1-2, is SQTIHQWPATLVQPVGSPLSLECTVEGTSNPNLYWYRQAAGRGLQLLFYSVGIGQISSEVPQNLSASRPQDRQFILSSKKLLLSDSGFYLCAWSVRLGQGTPNYGYTFGSGTRLTVV.

V and J are TRBV20-1 and TRBJ2-5; 7 bases are shared with TRBD1. The CDR3 spans 14 residues. With V trimmed by 4 bases and J by 3 bases, 8 bases remained unmatched. Germline V gives CDR1 DFQATT, CDR2 SNEGSKA (reference sequence). CDR3 sequence reads: CSAKTGGTEETQYF. CDR3 sequence (DNA): TGCAGTGCTAAGACAGGTGGGACAGAAGAGACCCAGTACTTC.

This clonotype has a count of ten or more. V is TRBV3-1 and J is TRBJ2-5; TRBD1 agrees at 9 bases. Unmatched junction bases numbered 11, after V lost 4 bases and J lost 5 bases. This CDR3 contains 16 residues. Germline CDR1 and CDR2: LGHDT and YNNKEL (reference sequence). CDR3 loop: CASSPPGTGQAETQYF. The CDR3, as DNA: TGTGCCAGCAGCCCACCCGGGACAGGGCAGGCGGAGACCCAGTACTTC.

In nucleotides, the CDR3 is TGTGCCAGCAGCCAATCCGGGACACTGAGCACAGATACGCAGTATTTT. As protein: CASSQSGTLSTDTQYF. V gene TRBV4-2 combines with J gene TRBJ2-3; D is perhaps TRBD1 (6 bases). The V gene's germline CDR1 is LGHNA and CDR2 YNFKEQ. This CDR3 spans 16 amino acids. V lost 2 bases and J 0 bases, leaving 12 bases between the germline ends.

To note about this clonotype: The conserved final phenylalanine or tryptophan is absent from the CDR3, which likely points to a read error. V usage is TRBV14 and J usage is TRBJ2-7; 7 bases match TRBD1. V shed 5 bases, J shed 1 base, and the junction held 11 bases outside the gene matches. The CDR3 runs to 16 residues. Germline V lookup: CDR1 SGHDN, CDR2 FVKESK. CDR3 sequence (DNA): TGTGCCAGCAGCAGGGGGCTTCCCAGGGAATCCTACGAGCAGTACTTA. This encodes CASSRGLPRESYEQYL.

This clonotype was observed many times. The chain uses TRBV4-2 and TRBJ2-3, with D tentatively TRBD1 or TRBD2 (5 bases each). The CDR3 is made up of 16 amino acids. CDR1 and CDR2 from the germline V gene are LGHNA and YNFKEQ. V was shortened by 1 base and J by 2 bases, with 13 bases between the two germline ends. The CDR3 region has the DNA TGTGCCAGCAGCCAAGGGGACCGAGAACACACAGATACGCAGTATTTT. Its translation is CASSQGDREHTDTQYF.

This clonotype turned up a few times. The chain has TRBV29-1 and TRBJ1-5; D is unresolved. Germline-derived CDR1 and CDR2 are SQVTM and ANQGSEA. V gave up 7 bases and J gave up 1 base, with 11 bases separating them. The length of the CDR3 is 13 residues. DNA of the CDR3: TGCAGCGCCTCGCACTCCAGCAATCAGCCCCAGCATTTT. The encoded protein is CSASHSSNQPQHF.

This clonotype was picked up a small number of times. The V and J genes are TRBV20-1 and TRBJ2-4; 7 nucleotides match TRBD2. This CDR3 comprises 13 residues. Germline V gene data show CDR1 as DFQATT and CDR2 as SNEGSKA (reference sequence). V was clipped by 6 bases and J by 1 base; unmatched bases: 3. In DNA, the CDR3 is TGCAGTGCGGGGGGGGAGGCCAAAAACATTCAGTACTTC. It is translated as CSAGGEAKNIQYF.

The table lists this clonotype with many counts. V usage is TRBV5-5 and J usage is TRBJ2-3, with D possibly matching TRBD2 (5 bases). Trimming took 4 bases from V and 6 from J, leaving 9 bases between them. The CDR3 length is 12 residues. The germline V gene has CDR1 SGHKS and CDR2 YYEKEE (reference sequence). This chain's CDR3 is CASSRERDTQYF. The CDR3 region has the DNA TGTGCCAGCAGCCGAGAGCGGGATACGCAGTATTTT.

This clonotype was counted many times. The V gene is TRBV3-1, the J gene TRBJ2-7; perhaps TRBD2 as D (7 bases). From germline, CDR1 is LGHDT and CDR2 YNNKEL (reference sequence). V was cut by 4 bases and J by 4 bases, with 14 bases left in between. This CDR3 region has 14 residues. This chain's CDR3 is CASSRRGADYEQYF. As DNA, the CDR3 is TGTGCCAGCAGCCGACGGGGGGCCGATTACGAGCAGTACTTC.

This clonotype was picked up many times. CDR3 in DNA: TGTGCCAGCAGCGTGGCACCGTTTCGATTCGATGAGCAGTTCTTC. It is translated as CASSVAPFRFDEQFF. This sequence joins TRBV9 and TRBJ2-1; D not certain. Germline V CDR1 and CDR2: SGDLS, YYNGEE. The CDR3 is 15 amino acids. Trimming left V 2 bases short and J 8 bases short, with 17 bases between. Complete variable domain (other parts from reference TRBV9 and TRBJ2-1): DSGVTQTPKHLITATGQRVTLRCSPRSGDLSVYWYQQSLDQGLQFLIQYYNGEERAKGNILERFSAQQFPDLHSELNLSSLELGDSALYFCASSVAPFRFDEQFFGPGTRLTVL.

For this clonotype: A read error likely explains this, since a far larger clone differs by one base. The chain employs TRBV6-2 or TRBV6-3 and TRBJ2-5; TRBD1 might be the D (6 bases). Germline V CDR1 and CDR2: MNHEY, SVGEGT. There are 14 residues in the CDR3. The DNA for the CDR3 is TGTGCCAGCAGTACAACAGGGCCCCAAGAGACCCAGTGCTTC. Its protein is CASSTTGPQETQCF.

As regards this clonotype: Since a much larger clone is just one base distant, this may be a read error. V and J are TRBV30 and TRBJ1-5; 7 positions match TRBD1. There are 16 residues in the CDR3. CDR1 is GTSNPN, CDR2 SVGIG, per germline (reference sequence). CDR3 amino acids: CAWSVPGQYSNQPRHF. The CDR3 DNA reads as TGTGCCTGGAGTGTACCGGGACAGTATAGCAATCAGCCCCGGCATTTT.

There are many counts of this clonotype. The genes are TRBV3-1 and TRBJ2-7; D might be TRBD2 (7 bases). The CDR3 totals 16 residues. Germline values: CDR1 LGHDT, CDR2 YNNKEL (reference sequence). Trimming shortened V by 4 bases and J by 1 base, and 17 bases separated the two germline ends. In DNA, the CDR3 is TGTGCCAGCAGCCCCCGGGGGGCTAGCTGGTCCTACGAGCAGTACTTC. It translates to CASSPRGASWSYEQYF.

The chain joins TRBV29-1 to TRBJ2-6; 10 bases line up with TRBD1. There are 18 residues in the CDR3. Germline V gene lookup returns CDR1 SQVTM and CDR2 ANQGSEA. With V trimmed by 2 bases and J by 0 bases, 7 bases remained unmatched. CDR3 region: CSVETWTGGFSGANVLTF. The CDR3 bases are TGCAGCGTTGAAACTTGGACAGGGGGGTTCTCTGGGGCCAACGTCCTGACTTTC. The entire variable domain, with the rest obtained from reference TRBV29-1 and TRBJ2-6, is as follows: SAVISQKPSRDICQRGTSLTIQCQVDSQVTMMFWYRQQPGQSLTLIATANQGSEATYESGFVIDKFPISRPNLTFSTLTVSNMSPEDSSIYLCSVETWTGGFSGANVLTFGAGSRLTVL.

This clonotype was seen ten or more times. The chain couples TRBV2 to TRBJ1-5; a possible D gene is TRBD1 (5 bases). The CDR3 has 14 residues. Germline CDR1 is SNHLY and CDR2 is FYNNEI. Trimming took off 3 bases at V and 6 bases at J, with 12 bases between the two ends. Here the CDR3 reads CASSEEGGGQPQHF. The CDR3 region has the DNA TGTGCCAGCAGTGAGGAGGGTGGGGGTCAGCCCCAGCATTTT.

This clonotype was picked up many times. The rearrangement links TRBV3-1 to TRBJ2-3; perhaps TRBD2 as D (5 bases). Trimming removed 4 bases from V and 2 bases from J, with 16 bases in between. This CDR3 is built from 16 residues. Per the germline V gene, CDR1 is LGHDT and CDR2 is YNNKEL (reference sequence). In DNA form, the CDR3 reads TGTGCCAGCAGCCCACATCTGGGAGCTAACACAGATACGCAGTATTTT. It codes for CASSPHLGANTDTQYF.

This clonotype was counted between two and nine times. Just one base apart from a much larger clone, this may be a read error. This chain connects TRBV12-3 or TRBV12-4 to TRBJ2-7; the match to TRBD1 covers 8 bases. CDR3 length: 13 residues. CDR3 residues: CANSFSGGGEQYF. CDR3 DNA: TGTGCCAACAGTTTCTCAGGGGGCGGGGAGCAGTACTTC.

The table lists this clonotype with many counts. The rearrangement uses TRBV6-1 and TRBJ1-1, with 8 bases lining up with TRBD1. This CDR3 comprises 14 residues. V lost 5 bases to trimming and J lost 1 base; unmatched junction nucleotides: 3. The germline V gene has CDR1 MNHNS and CDR2 SASEGT. The CDR3 bases are TGTGCCAGCAGTACTGACAGGGGGAACACTGAAGCTTTCTTT. Its protein is CASSTDRGNTEAFF.

Ten or more counts support this clonotype. CDR3 loop: CASSLTGQGWVNTEAFF. As DNA, the CDR3 is TGCGCCAGCAGCTTGACGGGACAGGGATGGGTGAACACTGAAGCTTTCTTT. J is TRBJ1-1 and V is TRBV5-1; 9 nucleotides align to TRBD1. Germline V gene lookup returns CDR1 SGHRS and CDR2 YFSETQ. V shed 1 base and J 0 bases; nucleotides not matched to a gene: 7. The CDR3 runs to 17 residues.

This clonotype occurred many times. The V and J genes are TRBV18 and TRBJ1-1; D possibly corresponds to TRBD1 (5 bases). The CDR3 loop spans 14 amino acids. V gave up 5 bases and J gave up 1 base, with 11 bases separating them. Germline lookup yields CDR1 KGHSH and CDR2 LQKENI. In DNA form, the CDR3 reads TGTGCCAGCTCAACCGACAGACAGAACACTGAAGCTTTCTTT. Its protein is CASSTDRQNTEAFF.

The genes are TRBV4-1 and TRBJ1-3; D gene unclear. Germline CDR1 is MGHRA and CDR2 is YSYEKL. Deletions cut 0 bases from V and 4 bases from J, with 25 bases between. The CDR3 loop spans 20 amino acids. CDR3 loop: CASSQDPVVQHGPLGNTIYF. The CDR3 DNA reads as TGCGCCAGCAGCCAAGATCCCGTAGTTCAGCACGGCCCTCTGGGAAACACCATATATTTT.